This TCR beta chain was identified in a study of CD8+ T cells in alopecia areata (dated by TCRdb to the late 2010s). Broadly, across the study: The treated patients took part in an open-label pilot trial in which moderate-to-severe alopecia areata was treated with oral tofacitinib at 5 to 10 mg twice daily. Human TCRbeta sequencing covered scalp tissue and sorted CD4+ and CD8+ peripheral blood T cells from patchy and totalis/universalis alopecia areata patients and healthy controls. Scalp clonality was compared across normal scalp (n=4), patchy alopecia areata scalp (n=8), and alopecia totalis/universalis scalp (n=8). Tofacitinib-treated patients had biopsies at baseline and at 4 and 24 weeks of treatment, with a later scalp biopsy in several patients. To study T cell clonal expansion in alopecia areata, the researchers applied high-throughput TCRbeta sequencing to both the C3H/HeJ mouse model and human patients. immunoSEQ multiplex PCR using 35 Vbeta forward primers and 13 Jbeta reverse primers was used to amplify TCRbeta CDR3 regions. RNA was obtained with the PAXgene miRNA kit for fixed scalp, the miRNeasy kit for PBMCs, and the RNeasy kit for mouse skin. Tofacitinib was given for 6 to 18 months, followed by 6 months of follow-up off drug to assess delayed response and recurrence. On the study overall, not on this receptor specifically: TCR sequences shared between patients were less clear than in mice, possibly partly because of HLA diversity in the patient population. Resident alphabeta T cells in normal human skin are also sequenced, complicating scalp TCR repertoire analysis, unlike mouse skin dominated by gammadelta T cells. Compared with normal scalp, lesional scalp had higher clonality and more expanded CD8+ clones, particularly in alopecia totalis/universalis, a pattern that suggests antigenic drive.

Taken with the paper, the label for time point translates to: baseline before oral tofacitinib. Lesional scalp punch biopsies and peripheral blood were collected from alopecia areata patients. After PBMCs were isolated by density centrifugation and stained for CD3, CD4 and CD8, a FACSAria was used to sort CD4+ and CD8+ T cells. As encoded in the germline V gene, CDR1 is SGHRS while CDR2 is YFSETQ. Taken from cysteine to phenylalanine, the CDR3 has 13 residues. Only the CDR3 region is kept as DNA, spanning 39 bases read in frame from base 1. After removal of 5 bases from V and 4 bases from J, the junction retains 5 bases not matched to a gene. As regards this clone: The antigen it binds to is not known. No clone much larger than this one lies a single base away; base qualities are absent.

Preparation of the library involved the immunoSEQ multiplex PCR assay. RNA was extracted from all samples and reverse transcribed into cDNA, which served as template for TCR sequencing. First-strand cDNA was synthesized with SuperScript III using a 2:1 mix of oligo-dT and random hexamers. Amplification bias was assessed with a synthetic immune receptor repertoire, and residual bias was removed computationally. The original pipeline was this. Raw reads were preprocessed to remove errors, and CDR3 was defined according to IMGT conventions as the region from the conserved cysteine to phenylalanine. Clonality was calculated as 1 minus Shannon entropy normalized by log2 of the number of productive unique TCRs. Whether scalp clones were CD4 or CD8 was inferred by matching scalp TCRbeta sequences against CD4 and CD8 repertoires sorted from blood. TCRdb retrieved this table from immuneACCESS and kept in-frame rearrangements only. Not all clones are present; in checked studies, unresolved V genes account for under half, and no reason is known for the remainder. Clonal size and the V and J genes are those of that table, whereas D and trimming came from the DNA. A total of 200,000 or so clones appear in this sample, approximately 52% of them only once. The top ten clones comprise less than 0.6% of the sample.

The starting material was CD4+ T cells sorted from blood, obtained at week 0. The chain is made from TRBV5-1 and TRBJ1-1, with TRBD1 matching 7 junction bases. The origin of this receptor is a human donor with alopecia areata. The nucleotides read TGCGCCAGCAGACTGGACAGGACCACTGAAGCTTTCTTT. Translation gives CASRLDRTTEAFF.